This T cell receptor (beta chain) came from a study of blood T cell repertoires in COVID-19. About the research overall: The United States, Italy and Spain provided the acute and convalescent COVID-19 samples. The cDNA or gDNA used as material had been derived from T cells, B-cell-depleted T cells, or PBMCs.

The study drew participants aged 18 to 89 years from roughly 25 US areas. Each participant's cohort was designated according to participant-reported clinical history. This clone appeared a few times. The data were produced by immunoSEQ multiplex PCR, yet TCRdb's version contains in-frame clones alone and is incomplete. The sample has approximately 180,000 clones; approximately 84% are singletons. CDR1 SGHRS and CDR2 YFSETQ come from the germline V gene. This CDR3 region has 11 residues. The V gene lost 5 bases and the J gene lost 5 bases, with 7 bases spanning the gap. The chain carries TRBV5-1 and TRBJ1-1; D is perhaps TRBD1 (6 bases). The TCR was taken from a human donor with acute COVID-19. The donor label of this sample is uncertain. Sequencing was performed on PBMCs or T cells enriched from blood (not recorded which). The DNA of the CDR3 is TGCGCCAGCAGTCAGGGGACTGAAGCTTTCTTT. Amino acids: CASSQGTEAFF.